This T cell receptor beta chain was sequenced during a study of CD8 T cells in Susac syndrome. Study observations and caveats: An acknowledgment was made by the study that its TCR sequencing and HLA analysis involved relatively few individuals.

The RNA input was roughly 0.45 to 1 ug, and it was reverse transcribed with random hexamers. TCR beta CDR3 was amplified by immunoSEQ multiplex PCR. This amplification extended across 54 Vbeta and 13 Jbeta segments. MiXCR, applied by TCRdb to the immunoSEQ multiplex PCR reads, yields one record per CDR3 protein. Among around 280,000 distinct CDR3 sequences listed, 92% were seen once. TCR beta from blood CD8+ and CD4+ T cells was sequenced. Comments on this clonotype: Its antigen is undetermined.

The CDR3 consists of 14 residues. The V segment lost 6 bases and the J segment 6 bases; nucleotides outside the gene matches: 8. CDR1 and CDR2 (germline): MNHEY, SVGAGI. The receptor was isolated from a human donor with multiple sclerosis. This chain connects TRBV6-5 to TRBJ1-1, with 9 bases fitting TRBD1. Sample: CD4+ T cells from PBMCs. The CDR3 spells CASSRYRGQAEAFF. The CDR3 DNA reads TGTGCCAGCAGCCGCTACAGGGGGCAGGCTGAAGCTTTCTTT.